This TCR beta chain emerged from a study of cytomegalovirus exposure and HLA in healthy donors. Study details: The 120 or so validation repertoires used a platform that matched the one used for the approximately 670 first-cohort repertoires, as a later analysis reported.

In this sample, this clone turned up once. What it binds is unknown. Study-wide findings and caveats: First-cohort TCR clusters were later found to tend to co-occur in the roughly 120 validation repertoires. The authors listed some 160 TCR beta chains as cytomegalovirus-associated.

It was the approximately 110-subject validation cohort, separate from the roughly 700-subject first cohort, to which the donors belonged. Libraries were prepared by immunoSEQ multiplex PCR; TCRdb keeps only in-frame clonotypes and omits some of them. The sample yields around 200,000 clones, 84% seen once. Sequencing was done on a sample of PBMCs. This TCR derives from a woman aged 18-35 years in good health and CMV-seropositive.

CDR3 bases: TGTGCCAGCAGCGCGACAGGCTCTGGAAACACCATATATTTT. This translates into CASSATGSGNTIYF. V usage is TRBV9 and J usage is TRBJ1-3; maybe TRBD1 (6 bases). Trimming removed 3 bases from V and 0 bases from J, with 7 bases in between. Germline V lookup: CDR1 SGDLS, CDR2 YYNGEE. This CDR3 has 14 amino acids.